This T cell receptor (beta chain) appears in the sequencing data of a study of PD-L1 blockade in urothelial cancer. This clone was detected a few times. Documented time point: pretreatment peripheral blood. Here immunoSEQ multiplex PCR was the method, and the copy in TCRdb shows in-frame clones only, minus some. The sample holds 45,000 to 55,000 clones, 75% to 85% seen once. CDR1 MNHEY and CDR2 SVGAGI come from the germline V gene. The CDR3 spans 13 residues. Trimming stripped 4 bases from V and 7 bases from J, with 14 bases between. The TCR originated in a man aged 70-80 years with urothelial cancer. The specimen comprised PBMCs, sampled around atezolizumab (anti-PD-L1) treatment. The chain joins TRBV6-5 to TRBJ2-7, with a possible D match to TRBD1 (6 bases). The chain's CDR3 is CASSFTPQGEQYF. The CDR3 DNA reads TGTGCCAGCAGTTTTACTCCCCAGGGGGAGCAGTACTTC.